The present T cell receptor beta chain was sequenced within a study of T cells in localized non-small cell lung cancer. Whole-study results and caveats: Uninvolved adjacent lung showed higher T cell clonality than tumor. Only one tumor region went through sequencing, so heterogeneity may still be there. Median detection of top 100 tumor clones in adjacent lung was about 52 clones.

Looked up from germline, CDR1 is MNHEY and CDR2 is SMNVEV (reference sequence). The CDR3 sequence is 15 residues long. V shed 2 bases, J shed 5 bases, and the junction held 2 bases outside the gene matches. TCRdb's table, derived via immunoSEQ multiplex PCR, lists solely in-frame clones and lacks some. The sample lists 58,000 or so clones; 90% were seen once. As concerns this clone: Its antigen is not identified.

The source was peripheral blood, collected before any cancer treatment. This TCR came from a woman aged 40-75 years with stage I lung adenocarcinoma. This rearrangement joins TRBV27 to TRBJ2-1, with 11 bases aligning to TRBD1. The CDR3 loop reads CASSLGTGGDNEQFF. Here the CDR3 DNA reads TGTGCCAGCAGTTTAGGGACAGGGGGGGACAATGAGCAGTTCTTC.